These 4 T cell receptor beta chains were sequenced from one sample in a study of T cell clonality in common variable immunodeficiency. Study-wide results and limits: Fewer deletions and N-nucleotide insertions were reportedly seen in common variable immunodeficiency TCR beta sequences.

These receptors' targets are unknown. Repertoires were generated with immunoSEQ multiplex PCR, while TCRdb's copy carries only in-frame clones and drops some. Recorded here are roughly 32,000 clones, none singletons. What was sequenced was peripheral blood mononuclear cells. The receptor source for this set is a human donor with common variable immunodeficiency.

In the case of this clone: The observed sequence ends 3 residues before the CDR3 terminus, with the missing tail filled in from the germline J gene. The J gene is TRBJ2-5, the V gene TRBV13; 8 bases fit TRBD2. The V and J ends lost 2 bases and 5 bases, in that order; junction bases with no gene match: 4. Per the germline V gene, CDR1 is PRHDT and CDR2 is FYEKMQ (reference sequence). The CDR3 has 14 residues. The covered CDR3 bases are TGTGCCAGCAGCTTAAGACTAGCGAGGGAGACC. Amino acid sequence: CASSLRLARET. In full, the CDR3 is CASSLRLARETQYF. The full variable domain, in which reference TRBV13 and TRBJ2-5 provide the parts outside the CDR3, is AAGVIQSPRHLIKEKRETATLKCYPIPRHDTVYWYQQGPGQDPQFLISFYEKMQSDKGSIPDRFSAQQFSDYHSELNMSSLELGDSALYFCASSLRLARETQYFGPGTRLLVL.

This clone was counted ten times or more. With the read ending 3 residues before the CDR3 end, the germline J gene is used to fill in that end. The genes are TRBV7-3 and TRBJ2-2; TRBD2 matches at 7 bases. CDR1 and CDR2 (germline): SGHTA, FQGTGA. Germline trimming cut 3 bases from V and 5 bases from J; bases unmatched to any gene: 6. There are 15 residues in the CDR3. The DNA read from the CDR3 is TGTGCCAGCAGCTTCGGTGGACTAGGTACCGGGGAG. Protein: CASSFGGLGTGE. The whole CDR3 region reads CASSFGGLGTGELFF.

The sample holds a few counts of this clone. The read terminates 3 residues before the CDR3 end, so the remaining end is supplied by the germline J gene. The rearrangement links TRBV2 to TRBJ1-6; TRBD1 aligns across 8 bases. Germline V lookup: CDR1 SNHLY, CDR2 FYNNEI. CDR3 length: 13 amino acids. Germline trimming cut 7 bases from V and 11 bases from J; bases unmatched to any gene: 7. Partial CDR3 DNA: TGTGCCAGCATACCAGGGGGCTTAACACCC. Residues: CASIPGGLTP. The whole CDR3 sequence is CASIPGGLTPLHF.

This clone occurred many times. The DNA ends 3 residues before the CDR3 does, and the rest of the CDR3 is filled in from the germline J gene. The rearrangement uses TRBV12-3 or TRBV12-4 and TRBJ2-7; a weak D match, TRBD2 (6 bases). The V end was cut by 6 bases, the J end by 3 bases, with 21 bases between. This CDR3 contains 16 residues. CDR3 in amino acids: CASSLTLATNFYEQYF. CDR3 bases read: TGTGCCAGCAGCTTAACGCTAGCGACGAATTTCTACGAG.